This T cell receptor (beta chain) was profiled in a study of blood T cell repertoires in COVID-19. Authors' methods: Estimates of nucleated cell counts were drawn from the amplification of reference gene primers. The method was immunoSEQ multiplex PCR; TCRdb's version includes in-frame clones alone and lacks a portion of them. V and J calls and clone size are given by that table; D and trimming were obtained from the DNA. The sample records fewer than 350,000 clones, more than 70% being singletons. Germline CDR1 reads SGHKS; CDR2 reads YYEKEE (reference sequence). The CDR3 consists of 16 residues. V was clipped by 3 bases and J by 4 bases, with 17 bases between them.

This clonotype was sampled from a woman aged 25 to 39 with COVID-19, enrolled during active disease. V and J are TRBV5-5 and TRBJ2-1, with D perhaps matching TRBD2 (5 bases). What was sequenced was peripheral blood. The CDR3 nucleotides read TGTGCCAGCAGCTGGGGAGCGCCGTCGACGTACAATGAGCAGTTCTTC. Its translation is CASSWGAPSTYNEQFF.